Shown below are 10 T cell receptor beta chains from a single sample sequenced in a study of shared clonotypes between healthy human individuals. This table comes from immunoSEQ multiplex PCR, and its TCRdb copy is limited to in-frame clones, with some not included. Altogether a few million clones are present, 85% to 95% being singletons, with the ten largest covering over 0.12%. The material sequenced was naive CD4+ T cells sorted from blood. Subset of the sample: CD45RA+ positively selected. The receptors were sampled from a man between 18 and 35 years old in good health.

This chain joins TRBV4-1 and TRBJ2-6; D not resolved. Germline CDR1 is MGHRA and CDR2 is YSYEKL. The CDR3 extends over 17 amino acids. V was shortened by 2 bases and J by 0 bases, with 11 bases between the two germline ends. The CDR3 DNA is TGCGCCAGCAGCCAATTCGCCCGTGGCTCTGGGGCCAACGTCCTGACTTTC. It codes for CASSQFARGSGANVLTF.

CDR3 nucleotides: TGTGCCAGCAGCTTGACAGGGGAGGGCACAGATACGCAGTATTTT. This gives the protein CASSLTGEGTDTQYF. The chain links TRBV5-6 to TRBJ2-3, with D possibly matching TRBD1 (7 bases). CDR3 size: 15 residues. With 1 base removed from V and 1 base from J, the gap between germline ends came to 10 bases. Germline CDR1 reads SGHDT; CDR2 reads YYEEEE.

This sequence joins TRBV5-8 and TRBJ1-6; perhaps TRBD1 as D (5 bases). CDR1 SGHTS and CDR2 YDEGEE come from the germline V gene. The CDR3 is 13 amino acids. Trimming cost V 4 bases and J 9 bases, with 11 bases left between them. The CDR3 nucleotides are TGTGCCAGCAGCGGGGGATGGGGTTCACCCCTCCACTTT. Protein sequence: CASSGGWGSPLHF.

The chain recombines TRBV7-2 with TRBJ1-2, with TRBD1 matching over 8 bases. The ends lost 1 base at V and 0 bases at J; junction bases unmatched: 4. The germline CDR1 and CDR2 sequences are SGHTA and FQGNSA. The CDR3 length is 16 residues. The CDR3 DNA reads TGTGCCAGCAGCTTAGAAGGACAGGGAGCTAACTATGGCTACACCTTC. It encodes CASSLEGQGANYGYTF.

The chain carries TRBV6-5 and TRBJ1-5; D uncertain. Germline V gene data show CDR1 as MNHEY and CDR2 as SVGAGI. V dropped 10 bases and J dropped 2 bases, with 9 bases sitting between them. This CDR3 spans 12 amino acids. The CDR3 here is CATGWGNQPQHF. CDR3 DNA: TGTGCCACGGGGTGGGGCAATCAGCCCCAGCATTTT.

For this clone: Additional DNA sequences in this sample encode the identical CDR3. This CDR3 reads CASSLVGAMNTEAFF. The CDR3 coding sequence is TGCGCCAGCAGCTTGGTGGGGGCCATGAACACTGAAGCTTTCTTT. The chain is built from TRBV5-1 and TRBJ1-1; possibly TRBD1 for D (6 bases). Germline-derived CDR1 and CDR2 are SGHRS and YFSETQ. This CDR3 has 15 amino acids. Trimming took 0 bases from V and 0 from J, leaving 9 bases between them.

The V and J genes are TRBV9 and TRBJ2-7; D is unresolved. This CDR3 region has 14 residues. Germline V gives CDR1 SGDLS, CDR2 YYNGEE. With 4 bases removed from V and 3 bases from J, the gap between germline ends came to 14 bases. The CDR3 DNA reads TGTGCCAGCAGCCCCCCAACGAACCTCTACGAGCAGTACTTC. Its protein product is CASSPPTNLYEQYF.

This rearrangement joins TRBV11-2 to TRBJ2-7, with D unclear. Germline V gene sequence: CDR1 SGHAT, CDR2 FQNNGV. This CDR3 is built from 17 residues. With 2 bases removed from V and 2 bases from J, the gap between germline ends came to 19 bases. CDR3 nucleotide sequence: TGTGCCAGCAGCTTATTAAGTCTGAGTAGGGCAGCCTACGAGCAGTACTTC. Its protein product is CASSLLSLSRAAYEQYF.

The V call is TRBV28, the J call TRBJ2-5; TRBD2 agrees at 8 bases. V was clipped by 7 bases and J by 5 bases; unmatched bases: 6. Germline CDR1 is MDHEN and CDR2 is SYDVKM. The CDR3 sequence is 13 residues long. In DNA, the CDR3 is TGTGCCAGCAAGACGGGGGGGCCGGAGACCCAGTACTTC. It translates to CASKTGGPETQYF.

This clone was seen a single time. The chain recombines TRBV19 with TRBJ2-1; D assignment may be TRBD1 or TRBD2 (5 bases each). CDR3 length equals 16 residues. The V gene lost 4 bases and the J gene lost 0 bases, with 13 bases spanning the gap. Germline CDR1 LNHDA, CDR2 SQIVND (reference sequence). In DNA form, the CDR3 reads TGTGCCAGTAGTACGGGGCGCCATCCCTCCTACAATGAGCAGTTCTTC. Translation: CASSTGRHPSYNEQFF.